This TCR beta chain came from a study of OX40 agonist ivuxolimab in advanced cancers. Study background: In this cohort, patients received ivuxolimab, an agonistic anti-OX40 (CD134) antibody.

Libraries were prepared by immunoSEQ multiplex PCR; TCRdb keeps only in-frame clonotypes and omits some of them. The sample holds 90,000 or so clones, approximately 90% seen once. General study findings and limits: At 0.1 to 3.0 mg/kg and by week 6, CD4+ and CD8+ T cells in the blood had expanded clonally.

Losses at the gene ends were 3 bases for V and 6 bases for J; bases not matched to a gene: 15. This CDR3 has 19 amino acids. Germline V lookup: CDR1 SGDLS, CDR2 YYNGEE. Comment on this clone: The antigen is undetermined.

This specimen was CD4+ or CD8+ T cells sorted from blood, taken in a trial of the OX40 agonist ivuxolimab. The clonotype was recovered from an adult with an advanced solid tumor such as melanoma, head and neck, liver or kidney cancer. V usage is TRBV9 and J usage is TRBJ2-1, with TRBD2 matching 13 bases. CDR3 DNA: TGTGCCAGCAGCGGACGGGGTGGGACTAGCGGGGTTTTGGGCAATGAGCAGTTCTTC. It codes for CASSGRGGTSGVLGNEQFF.